The present T cell receptor beta chain was sequenced within a study of early T cells in non-severe SARS-CoV-2 infection. Researchers attached unique molecular identifiers to individual cDNA molecules. MiXCR was run by TCRdb on the 5' RACE reads, yielding one entry per CDR3 protein. Of 56,000 or so distinct CDR3 sequences detected, approximately 7.6% appear once; the ten largest clones hold about 4%. This receptor was taken from an adult who was a healthcare worker with PCR-confirmed SARS-CoV-2 infection or an uninfected control (not recorded which). Source material: whole blood.

CDR3 bases: TGTGCCAGCAGTTATCAGGGGGGACAGCCCCAGCATTTT. This encodes CASSYQGGQPQHF. The chain is built from TRBV28 and TRBJ1-5; the match to TRBD1 covers 7 bases. CDR1 MDHEN and CDR2 SYDVKM come from the germline V gene. There are 13 residues in the CDR3. J gave up 7 bases and V 4 bases, and 4 bases lay outside the gene matches.